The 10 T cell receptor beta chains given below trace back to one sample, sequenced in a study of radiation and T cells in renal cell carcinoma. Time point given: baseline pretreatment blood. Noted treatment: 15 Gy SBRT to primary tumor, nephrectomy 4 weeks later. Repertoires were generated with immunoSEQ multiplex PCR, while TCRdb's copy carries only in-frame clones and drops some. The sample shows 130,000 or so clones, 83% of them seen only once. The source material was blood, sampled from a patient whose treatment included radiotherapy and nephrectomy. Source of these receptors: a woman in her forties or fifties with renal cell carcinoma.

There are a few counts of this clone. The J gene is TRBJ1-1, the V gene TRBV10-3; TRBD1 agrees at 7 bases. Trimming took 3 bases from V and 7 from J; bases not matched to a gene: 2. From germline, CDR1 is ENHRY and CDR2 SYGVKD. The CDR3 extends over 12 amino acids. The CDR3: CAISDGTVEAFF. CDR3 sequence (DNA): TGTGCCATCAGTGACGGGACAGTTGAAGCTTTCTTT.

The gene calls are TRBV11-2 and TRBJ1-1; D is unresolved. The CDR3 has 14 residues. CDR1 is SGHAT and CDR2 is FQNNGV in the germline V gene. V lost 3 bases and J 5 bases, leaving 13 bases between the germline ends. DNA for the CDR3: TGTGCCAGCAGCTTCCAGGATTACGGTACTGAAGCTTTCTTT. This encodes CASSFQDYGTEAFF.

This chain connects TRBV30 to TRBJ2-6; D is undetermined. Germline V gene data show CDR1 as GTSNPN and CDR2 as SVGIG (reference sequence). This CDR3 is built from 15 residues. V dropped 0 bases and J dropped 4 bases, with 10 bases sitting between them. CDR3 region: CAWSVHSTGANVLTF. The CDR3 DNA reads TGTGCCTGGAGTGTACACAGTACGGGGGCCAACGTCCTGACTTTC.

CDR3 sequence reads: CASSPRATGETQYF. The CDR3 nucleotides are TGTGCCAGCTCACCGAGGGCTACTGGGGAGACCCAGTACTTC. The rearrangement uses TRBV18 and TRBJ2-5; the D gene is possibly TRBD2 (5 bases). The CDR3 contains 14 residues. The germline V gene encodes CDR1 KGHSH and CDR2 LQKENI. V gave up 3 bases and J gave up 5 bases, with 13 bases separating them.

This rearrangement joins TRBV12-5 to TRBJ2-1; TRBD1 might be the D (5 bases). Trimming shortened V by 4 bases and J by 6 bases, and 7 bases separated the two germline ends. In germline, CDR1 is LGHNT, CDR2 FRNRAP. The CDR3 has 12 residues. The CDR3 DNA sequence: TGTGCTAGTGGTTGGGGCTTCAATGAGCAGTTCTTC. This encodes CASGWGFNEQFF.

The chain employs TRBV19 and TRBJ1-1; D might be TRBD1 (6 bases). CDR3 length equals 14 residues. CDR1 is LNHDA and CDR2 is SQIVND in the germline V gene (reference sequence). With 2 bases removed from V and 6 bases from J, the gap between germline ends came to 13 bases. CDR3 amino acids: CASSIRTARSEAFF. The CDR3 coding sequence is TGTGCCAGTAGTATAAGGACAGCCCGATCTGAAGCTTTCTTT.

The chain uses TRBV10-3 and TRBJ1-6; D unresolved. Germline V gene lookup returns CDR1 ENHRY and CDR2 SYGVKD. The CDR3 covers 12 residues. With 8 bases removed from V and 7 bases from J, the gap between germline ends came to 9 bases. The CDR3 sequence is CAIGPENSPLHF. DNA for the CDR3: TGTGCCATCGGGCCGGAGAATTCACCCCTCCACTTT.

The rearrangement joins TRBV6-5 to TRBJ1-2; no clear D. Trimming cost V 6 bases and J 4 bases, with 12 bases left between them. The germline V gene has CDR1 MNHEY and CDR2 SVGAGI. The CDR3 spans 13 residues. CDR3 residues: CASRKEGTYGYTF. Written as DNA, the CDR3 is TGTGCCAGCAGGAAGGAGGGAACCTATGGCTACACCTTC.

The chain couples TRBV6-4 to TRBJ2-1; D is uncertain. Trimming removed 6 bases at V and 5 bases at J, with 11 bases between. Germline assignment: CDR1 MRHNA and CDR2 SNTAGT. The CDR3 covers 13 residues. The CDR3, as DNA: TGTGCCAGCAGCTACTCATCGAACAATGAGCAGTTCTTC. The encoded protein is CASSYSSNNEQFF.

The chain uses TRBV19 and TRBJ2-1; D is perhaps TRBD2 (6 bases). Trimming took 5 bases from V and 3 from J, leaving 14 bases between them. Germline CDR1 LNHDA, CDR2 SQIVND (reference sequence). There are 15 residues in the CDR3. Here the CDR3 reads CASSATSLGYNEQFF. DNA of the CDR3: TGTGCCAGTAGTGCGACTAGTCTAGGCTACAATGAGCAGTTCTTC. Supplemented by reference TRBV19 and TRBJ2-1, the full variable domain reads DGGITQSPKYLFRKEGQNVTLSCEQNLNHDAMYWYRQDPGQGLRLIYYSQIVNDFQKGDIAEGYSVSREKKESFPLTVTSAQKNPTAFYLCASSATSLGYNEQFFGPGTRLTVL.